A selection of T cell receptor beta chains follows, all from one sample in a study of vaccination and CD4 T cells after COVID-19. TCRdb independently ran MiXCR on the PCR reads; one entry per CDR3 protein. The table shows some 16,000 distinct CDR3 sequences, with around three fifths occurring only once. These receptors' antigens are unknown. Sequencing input: CD4+ T cells from blood, cultured in vitro. The receptors come from a human donor who had recovered from COVID-19. CDR3s include the opening cysteine and the closing phenylalanine or tryptophan. Each record gives: clone size, V gene, J gene, D gene, CDR3 DNA, CDR3 protein. A D gene is named only where the DNA matches it firmly. For some rows the clone size is stated as once, few or many, or as a class when expanded; others skip it.

>.|TRBV24-1|TRBJ2-3|TRBD2
TGTGCCACCAGTGAACACGGACTAGCGGGGTCCACAGATACGCAGTATTTT
CATSEHGLAGSTDTQYF
>.|TRBV4-1|TRBJ2-3|.
TGCGCCAGCAGCCAAGATCGGGGCACAGATACGCAGTATTTT
CASSQDRGTDTQYF
>.|TRBV30|TRBJ1-2|.
TGTGCCTGGAGTGTAACGGAGCAGGGGAGAATCTATGGCTACACCTTC
CAWSVTEQGRIYGYTF
>.|TRBV6-2/TRBV6-3|TRBJ1-5|.
TGTGCCAGCAGTTACGTACCGAATCAGCCCCAGCATTTT
CASSYVPNQPQHF
>.|TRBV28|TRBJ1-2|.
TGTGCCAGCAGCCCTGACAGCTCTAACTATGGCTACACCTTC
CASSPDSSNYGYTF
>.|TRBV6-1|TRBJ1-5|.
TGTGCCAGCAGGGGGACGGACGTCCCAGGTCAGCCCCAGCATTTT
CASRGTDVPGQPQHF
>few|TRBV5-1|TRBJ1-2|.
TGCGCCAGCAGCTCAGGTTTTGAAGGGACTGGCTACACCTTC
CASSSGFEGTGYTF
>few|TRBV6-2/TRBV6-3|TRBJ1-1|TRBD1
TGTGCCAGCAGTTTCTCCGGGACAGGGTACGCTTTCTTT
CASSFSGTGYAFF
>.|TRBV20-1|TRBJ1-1|.
TGCAGTGCTTATAAGGGGAAGATGGATGAAGCTTTCTTT
CSAYKGKMDEAFF
>few|TRBV19|TRBJ2-3|.
TGTGCCAGTAGTCTGGACTACTCAGGAGGTACGCAGTATTTT
CASSLDYSGGTQYF
>.|TRBV20-1|TRBJ2-3|.
TGCAGTGCTAACCCTACTAGCACCCGAACGCAGTATTTT
CSANPTSTRTQYF
>.|TRBV19|TRBJ1-5|.
TGTGCCAGTGGGGGGACCGGGGGAGGCCAGCCCCAGCATTTT
CASGGTGGGQPQHF
>few|TRBV20-1|TRBJ1-2|.
TGCAGTGCTAAAGACTTGCAGGGAGGAAACTATGGCTACACCTTC
CSAKDLQGGNYGYTF
>.|TRBV6-2/TRBV6-3|TRBJ2-2|TRBD1
TGTGCCAGCAGACCCGGACAGGTGGACACCGGGGAGCTGTTTTTT
CASRPGQVDTGELFF
>few|TRBV6-5|TRBJ1-5|.
TGTGCCAGCAGTTACAGGGCCAATCAGCCCCAGCATTTT
CASSYRANQPQHF
>few|TRBV6-1|TRBJ1-1|TRBD1
TGTGCCAGCAGGGCCCGCGTTGGACAGGGGAAGAACACTGAAGCTTTCTTT
CASRARVGQGKNTEAFF
>.|TRBV7-2|TRBJ2-7|TRBD1
TGTGCCAGCAGCTCCCAAGGGACAGGGAGTTACGAGCAGTACTTC
CASSSQGTGSYEQYF
>few|TRBV20-1|TRBJ1-2|.
TGCAGTGCTCCCGGACACGACTATGGCTACACCTTC
CSAPGHDYGYTF
>few|TRBV20-1|TRBJ1-3|.
TGCAGTGCTAGAGATCACGTCTCTGGAAACACCATATATTTT
CSARDHVSGNTIYF
>few|TRBV21-1|TRBJ1-1|.
TGTGCCAGCAGTTTACAGAGGAACACTGAAGCTTTCTTT
CASSLQRNTEAFF
>once|TRBV7-2|TRBJ1-1|TRBD1
TGTGCCAGCAGCTTAGCTGGGACAGGGTGGCGGGACACTGAAGCTTTCTTT
CASSLAGTGWRDTEAFF
>.|TRBV7-9|TRBJ2-2|.
TGTGCCAGCAGCTTAACCCCTGAGGGGGTTTGGGCCACCGGGGAGCTGTTTTTT
CASSLTPEGVWATGELFF
>.|TRBV20-1|TRBJ1-1|.
TGCAGTGCTTTGGAGAACACTGAAGCTTTCTTT
CSALENTEAFF
>few|TRBV2|TRBJ1-5|.
TGTGCCAGCAGTGACGGGCAGGTCAATCAGCCCCAGCATTTT
CASSDGQVNQPQHF
>.|TRBV20-1|TRBJ2-1|.
TGCAGTGCTAGGTTCCTAGGGACGGTATACAATGAGCAGTTCTTC
CSARFLGTVYNEQFF
>.|TRBV20-1|TRBJ2-4|.
TGCAGTGCTAGACCGTGGGAGGCATCTCTTCAGTACTTC
CSARPWEASLQYF